Sequencing of this T cell receptor (beta chain) was carried out in a study of regulatory and conventional T cells in RAG deficiency. General study points: RAG-deficient patients showed markedly lower Shannon entropy and higher Simpson indices than control T-cell subsets.

Conventional CD4+ T cells were sorted from blood as CD25-low CD127-high cells. On this clone itself: Its target is unknown.

The protocol was immunoSEQ multiplex PCR, while the TCRdb copy is restricted to in-frame clones and leaves out a portion. The sample consists of 20,000 to 25,000 clones, around 95% of them appearing once. The V end lost 4 bases, the J end lost 4 bases, and 14 bases lay between the germline ends. The CDR3 covers 14 residues. Germline lookup yields CDR1 SGHDT and CDR2 YYEEEE. Separately, the same data were catalogued under a study of regulatory T cells. In that study: Amplification used 52 TRBV primers and 13 TRBJ primers.

The chain employs TRBV5-6 and TRBJ2-5; TRBD1 is a possible D gene (5 bases). The receptor was derived from a human donor in good health. Sequencing input: CD25- CD4+ T cells sorted from blood. CDR3 sequence (DNA): TGTGCCAGCAGCACCCAAGGGGATAGAGAGACCCAGTACTTC. This gives the protein CASSTQGDRETQYF. Looking up the rest from reference TRBV5-6 and TRBJ2-5 gives the full variable domain: DAGVTQSPTHLIKTRGQQVTLRCSPKSGHDTVSWYQQALGQGPQFIFQYYEEEERQRGNFPDRFSGHQFPNYSSELNVNALLLGDSALYLCASSTQGDRETQYFGPGTRLLVL.